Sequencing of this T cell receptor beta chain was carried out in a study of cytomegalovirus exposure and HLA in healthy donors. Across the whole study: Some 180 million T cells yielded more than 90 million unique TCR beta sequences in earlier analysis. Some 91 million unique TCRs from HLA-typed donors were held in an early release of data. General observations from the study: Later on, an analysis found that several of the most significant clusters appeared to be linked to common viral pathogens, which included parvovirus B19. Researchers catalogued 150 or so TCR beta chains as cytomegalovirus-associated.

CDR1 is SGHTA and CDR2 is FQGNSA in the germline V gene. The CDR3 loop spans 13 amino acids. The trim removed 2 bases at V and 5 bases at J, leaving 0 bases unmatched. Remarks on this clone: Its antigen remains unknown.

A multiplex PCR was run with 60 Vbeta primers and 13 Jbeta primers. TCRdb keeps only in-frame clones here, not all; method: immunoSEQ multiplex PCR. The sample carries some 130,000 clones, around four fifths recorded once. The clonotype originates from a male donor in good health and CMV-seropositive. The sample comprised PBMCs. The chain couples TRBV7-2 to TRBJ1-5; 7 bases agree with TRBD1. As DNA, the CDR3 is TGTGCCAGCAGCTTAACAGGGGATCAGCCCCAGCATTTT. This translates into CASSLTGDQPQHF.